In its sample, the clone carrying this T cell receptor (beta chain) was seen many times. What it binds is not known. This sample is drawn from a study of T-cell memory formation after mild COVID-19. Study-wide points: A second wave expanding day 15 to 37 was CD4+-biased; contracting clones were balanced.

TCRdb used MiXCR to reprocess the 5' RACE reads, holding one entry per CDR3 protein. The data contain some 120,000 distinct CDR3 sequences, approximately 15% of them singletons. Germline values: CDR1 SGHAT, CDR2 FQNNGV. Trimming at V came to 4 bases and at J to 4 bases, leaving 5 bases not matched to a gene. This CDR3 is built from 16 residues. The sample comprised PBMCs or a T cell subset sorted from them (not recorded which). This clonotype was sampled from a man aged 18 to 35 who had mild COVID-19 (a few samples of this study predate the infection). Cell type and time point are not known. The chain combines TRBV11-2 with TRBJ2-6; TRBD1 agrees at 9 bases. CDR3 in DNA: TGTGCCAGCAGCTCCGGGACAGGGAAAGGGGCCAACGTCCTGACTTTC. Translated, it gives CASSSGTGKGANVLTF.